This TCR beta chain was profiled in a study of spatial heterogeneity in lung cancer. Study-wide background: Where they were available, follow-up PBMC samples were sequenced, at a median of about 2 years after resection. Across the raw uncorrected reads, a unique TCR and UMI combination was observed, on average, more than ten times.

Time point: blood at routine non-recurrence follow-up after resection. Whole RNA obtained from tumor, nontumor lung or frozen PBMC underwent sequencing without sorting. Single TCR cDNA molecules each had their own unique molecular identifier. In TCRdb, the 5' RACE reads were re-called with MiXCR into one record per CDR3 protein. Counted here are roughly 120,000 distinct CDR3 sequences, 9.5% to 15% occurring once; the ten biggest clones make up approximately 17%. This clonotype was observed at least ten times. The material was PBMCs, obtained at follow-up. The receptor was isolated from a male donor with early-stage non-small cell lung cancer.

CDR3 amino acids: CASSPWRGVSYNEQFF. The DNA for the CDR3 is TGTGCCAGCAGCCCCTGGCGGGGGGTCTCCTACAATGAGCAGTTCTTC. The chain couples TRBV4-2 to TRBJ2-1; 8 bases match TRBD2. V gave up 4 bases and J gave up 0 bases; unmatched junction bases: 5. This CDR3 is 16 amino acids long. Germline lookup yields CDR1 LGHNA and CDR2 YNFKEQ.